The 4 T cell receptor beta chains listed next were all sequenced from one sample in a study of T cell responses to AZD1222 COVID-19 vaccine. Clones were read by immunoSEQ multiplex PCR, and TCRdb kept only the in-frame ones, dropping some. Seen here are around 54,000 clones, 70% to 90% observed once, and the top ten hold around 7%. The sample consisted of peripheral blood, taken 28 days after the second AZD1222 dose. The receptors here all came from an adult who received the AZD1222 COVID-19 vaccine.

This clone was seen a handful of times. J is TRBJ2-3 and V is TRBV2; no definite D call. This CDR3 region has 12 residues. V was trimmed by 5 bases and J by 9 bases, leaving 12 bases between them. CDR1 and CDR2 from the germline V gene are SNHLY and FYNNEI. The DNA of the CDR3 is TGTGCCAGCAGTCTCTTGAGCCGCACGCAGTATTTT. It encodes CASSLLSRTQYF.

This chain uses TRBV28 with TRBJ1-2; D is undetermined. The V gene lost 6 bases and the J gene lost 8 bases, with 22 bases spanning the gap. CDR1 MDHEN and CDR2 SYDVKM come from the germline V gene. This CDR3 region has 15 residues. The DNA of the CDR3 is TGTGCCAGCAGCGTCACTGGGCAGTTACTCGGGGGCTACACCTTC. It codes for CASSVTGQLLGGYTF.

The chain employs TRBV2 and TRBJ1-2; 7 nucleotides match TRBD1. Germline loops: CDR1 SNHLY, CDR2 FYNNEI. Trimming took 6 bases from V and 3 from J; bases not matched to a gene: 4. The CDR3 length is 13 residues. The CDR3 reads CASSLGTDYGYTF. The CDR3 region has the DNA TGTGCCAGCAGCTTAGGGACAGACTATGGCTACACCTTC.

The chain is built from TRBV6-5 and TRBJ2-7, with D possibly matching TRBD2 (5 bases). The V gene lost 0 bases and the J gene lost 3 bases, with 9 bases spanning the gap. Germline V gene lookup returns CDR1 MNHEY and CDR2 SVGAGI. The CDR3 runs 14 residues. The DNA of the CDR3 is TGTGCCAGCAGTTACTCGAGGGCAGACTACGAGCAGTACTTC. Amino acid sequence: CASSYSRADYEQYF.